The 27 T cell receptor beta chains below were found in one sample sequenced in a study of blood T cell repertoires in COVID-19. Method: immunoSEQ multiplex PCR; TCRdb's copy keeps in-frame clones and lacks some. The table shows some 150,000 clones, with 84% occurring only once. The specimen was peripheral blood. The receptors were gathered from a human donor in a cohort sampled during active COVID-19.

The CDR3 bases are TGTGCCAGCAGTGACTCAGGGGTCAATGAGCAGTTCTTC. Translation gives CASSDSGVNEQFF. The rearrangement links TRBV6-4 to TRBJ2-1, with TRBD1 as a possible D gene (5 bases). Germline CDR1 is MRHNA and CDR2 is SNTAGT. V was clipped by 0 bases and J by 6 bases, with 6 bases between them. The CDR3 has 13 residues.

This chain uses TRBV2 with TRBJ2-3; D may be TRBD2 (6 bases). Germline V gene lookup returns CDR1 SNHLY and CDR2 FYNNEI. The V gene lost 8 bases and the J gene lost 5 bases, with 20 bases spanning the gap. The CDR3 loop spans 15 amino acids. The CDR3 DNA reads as TGTGCCAGCCGGACCCGGGACTCACTAGGAGATACGCAGTATTTT. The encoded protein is CASRTRDSLGDTQYF. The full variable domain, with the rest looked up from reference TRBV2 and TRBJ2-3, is EPEVTQTPSHQVTQMGQEVILRCVPISNHLYFYWYRQILGQKVEFLVSFYNNEISEKSEIFDDQFSVERPDGSNFTLKIRSTKLEDSAMYFCASRTRDSLGDTQYFGPGTRLTVL.

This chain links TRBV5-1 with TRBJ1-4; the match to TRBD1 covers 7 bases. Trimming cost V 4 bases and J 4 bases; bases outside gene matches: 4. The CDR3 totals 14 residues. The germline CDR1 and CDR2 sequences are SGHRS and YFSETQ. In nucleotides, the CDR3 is TGCGCCAGCAGCCGGGACAGCCGTAATGAAAAACTGTTTTTT. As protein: CASSRDSRNEKLFF.

For the CDR3, the DNA is TGTGCCAGCAGGGCGACAGGTTTCGGCTACGAGCAGTACTTC. Its translation is CASRATGFGYEQYF. The chain employs TRBV6-5 and TRBJ2-7; weak D call: TRBD1 (6 bases). Trimming stripped 6 bases from V and 3 bases from J, with 15 bases between. The germline V gene encodes CDR1 MNHEY and CDR2 SVGAGI. The CDR3 is 14 residues long.

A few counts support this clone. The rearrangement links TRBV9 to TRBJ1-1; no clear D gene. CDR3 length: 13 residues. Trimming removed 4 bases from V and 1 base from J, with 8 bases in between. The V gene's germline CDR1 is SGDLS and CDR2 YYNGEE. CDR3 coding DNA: TGTGCCAGCAGCTTCCGACAGAACACTGAAGCTTTCTTT. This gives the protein CASSFRQNTEAFF.

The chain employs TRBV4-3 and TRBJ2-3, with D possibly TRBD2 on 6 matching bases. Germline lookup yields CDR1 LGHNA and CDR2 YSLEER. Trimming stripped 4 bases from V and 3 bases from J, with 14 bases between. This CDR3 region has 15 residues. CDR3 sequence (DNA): TGCGCCAGCAGCCCAGGTCTCGGGGGTACAGATACGCAGTATTTT. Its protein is CASSPGLGGTDTQYF.

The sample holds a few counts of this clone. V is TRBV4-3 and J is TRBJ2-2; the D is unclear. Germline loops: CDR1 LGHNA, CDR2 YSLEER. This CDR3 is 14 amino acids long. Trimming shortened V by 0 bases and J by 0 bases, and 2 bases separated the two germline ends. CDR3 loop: CASSQDANTGELFF. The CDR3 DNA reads TGCGCCAGCAGCCAAGACGCGAACACCGGGGAGCTGTTTTTT.

The CDR3 DNA sequence: TGTGCCAGCAGCCCCACTAGCGATCCCTACAATGAGCAGTTCTTC. This encodes CASSPTSDPYNEQFF. The chain is built from TRBV11-3 and TRBJ2-1; 7 bases are shared with TRBD2. V shed 5 bases, J shed 2 bases, and the junction held 6 bases outside the gene matches. The CDR3 length is 15 residues. The germline CDR1 and CDR2 sequences are SGHNT and YENEEA.

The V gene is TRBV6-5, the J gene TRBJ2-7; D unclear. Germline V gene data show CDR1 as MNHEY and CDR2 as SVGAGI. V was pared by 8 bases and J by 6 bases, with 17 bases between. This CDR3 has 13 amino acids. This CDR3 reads CASQVVSIGEQYF. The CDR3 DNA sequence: TGTGCCAGCCAAGTTGTGAGCATCGGCGAGCAGTACTTC.

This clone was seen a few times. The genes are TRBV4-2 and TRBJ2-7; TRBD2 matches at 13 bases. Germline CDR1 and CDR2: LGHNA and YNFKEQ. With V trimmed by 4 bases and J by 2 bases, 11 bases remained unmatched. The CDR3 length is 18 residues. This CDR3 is CASSRSSSLAGGAYEQYF. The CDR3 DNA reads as TGTGCCAGCAGCCGTAGCTCCTCACTAGCGGGGGGGGCCTACGAGCAGTACTTC.

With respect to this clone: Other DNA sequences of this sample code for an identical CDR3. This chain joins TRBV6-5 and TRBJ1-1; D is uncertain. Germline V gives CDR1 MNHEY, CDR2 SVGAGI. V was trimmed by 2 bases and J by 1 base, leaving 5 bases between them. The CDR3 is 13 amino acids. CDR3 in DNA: TGTGCCAGCAGTTACACCAGGAACACTGAAGCTTTCTTT. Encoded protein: CASSYTRNTEAFF.

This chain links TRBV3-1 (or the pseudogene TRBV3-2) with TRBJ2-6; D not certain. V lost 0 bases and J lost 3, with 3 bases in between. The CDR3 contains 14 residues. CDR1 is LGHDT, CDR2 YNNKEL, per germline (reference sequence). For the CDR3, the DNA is TGTGCCAGCAGCCAAGACTTTGGGGCCAACGTCCTGACTTTC. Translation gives CASSQDFGANVLTF.

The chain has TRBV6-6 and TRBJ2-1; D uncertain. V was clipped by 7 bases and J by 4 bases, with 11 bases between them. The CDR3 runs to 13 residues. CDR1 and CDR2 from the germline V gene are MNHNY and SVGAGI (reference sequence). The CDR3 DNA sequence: TGTGCCAGCACCCCCCCGGGTTACAATGAGCAGTTCTTC. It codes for CASTPPGYNEQFF.

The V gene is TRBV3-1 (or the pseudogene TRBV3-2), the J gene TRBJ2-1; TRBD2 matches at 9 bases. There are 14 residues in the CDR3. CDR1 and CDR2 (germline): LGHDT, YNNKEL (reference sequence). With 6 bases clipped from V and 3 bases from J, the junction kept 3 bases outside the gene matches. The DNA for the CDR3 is TGTGCCAGCAGACCAGCGGGGGGCTACAATGAGCAGTTCTTC. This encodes CASRPAGGYNEQFF.

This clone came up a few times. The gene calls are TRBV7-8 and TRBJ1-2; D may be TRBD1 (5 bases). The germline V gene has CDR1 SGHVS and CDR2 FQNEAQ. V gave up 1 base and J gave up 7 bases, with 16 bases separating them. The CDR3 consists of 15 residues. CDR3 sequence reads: CASSLEGQGIGGYTF. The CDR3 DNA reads TGTGCCAGCAGCTTAGAAGGGCAGGGAATCGGTGGCTACACCTTC. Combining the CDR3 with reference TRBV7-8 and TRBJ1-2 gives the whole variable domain GAGVSQSPRYKVAKRGQDVALRCDPISGHVSLFWYQQALGQGPEFLTYFQNEAQLDKSGLPSDRFFAERPEGSVSTLKIQRTQQEDSAVYLCASSLEGQGIGGYTFGSGTRLTVV.

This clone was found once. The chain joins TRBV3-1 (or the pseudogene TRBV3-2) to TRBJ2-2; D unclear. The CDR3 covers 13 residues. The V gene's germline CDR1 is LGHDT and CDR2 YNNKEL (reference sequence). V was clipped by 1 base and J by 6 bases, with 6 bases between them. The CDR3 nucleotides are TGTGCCAGCAGCCAAGGACACTCCGGGGAGCTGTTTTTT. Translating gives CASSQGHSGELFF.

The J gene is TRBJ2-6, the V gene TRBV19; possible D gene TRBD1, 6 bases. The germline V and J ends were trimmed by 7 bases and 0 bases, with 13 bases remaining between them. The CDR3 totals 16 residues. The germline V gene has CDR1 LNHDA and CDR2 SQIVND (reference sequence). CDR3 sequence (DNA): TGTGCCAGTAATCAGGGGACCCTCTCTGGGGCCAACGTCCTGACTTTC. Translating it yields CASNQGTLSGANVLTF.

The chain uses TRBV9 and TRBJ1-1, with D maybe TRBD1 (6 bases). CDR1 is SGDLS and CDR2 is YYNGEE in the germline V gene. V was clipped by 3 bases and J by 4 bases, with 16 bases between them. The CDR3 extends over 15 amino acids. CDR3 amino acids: CASSAHTGSLTEAFF. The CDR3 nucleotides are TGTGCCAGCAGCGCCCACACAGGGAGTCTCACTGAAGCTTTCTTT.

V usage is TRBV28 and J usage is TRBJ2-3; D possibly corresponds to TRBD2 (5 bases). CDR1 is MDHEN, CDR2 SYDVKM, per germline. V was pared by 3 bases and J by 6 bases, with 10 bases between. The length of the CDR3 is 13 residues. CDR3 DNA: TGTGCCAGCAGTTTTCGGGGTCTCGATACGCAGTATTTT. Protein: CASSFRGLDTQYF.

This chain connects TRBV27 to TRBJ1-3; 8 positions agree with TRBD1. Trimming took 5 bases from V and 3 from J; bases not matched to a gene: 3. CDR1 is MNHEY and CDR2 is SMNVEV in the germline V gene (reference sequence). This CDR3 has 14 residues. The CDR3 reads CASSQDRVGNTIYF. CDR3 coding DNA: TGTGCCAGCAGTCAGGACAGGGTTGGAAACACCATATATTTT.

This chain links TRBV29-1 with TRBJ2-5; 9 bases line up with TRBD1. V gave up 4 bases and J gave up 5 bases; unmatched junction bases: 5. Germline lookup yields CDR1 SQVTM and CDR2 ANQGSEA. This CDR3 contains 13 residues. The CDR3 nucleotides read TGCAGCGTTGGGGACAGGGTCCGGGAGACCCAGTACTTC. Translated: CSVGDRVRETQYF.

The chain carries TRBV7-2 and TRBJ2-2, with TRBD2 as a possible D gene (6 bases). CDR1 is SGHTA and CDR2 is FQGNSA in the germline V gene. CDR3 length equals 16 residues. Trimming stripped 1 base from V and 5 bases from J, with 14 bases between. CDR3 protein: CASSLVSGAGTGELFF. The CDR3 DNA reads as TGTGCCAGCAGCTTAGTGTCCGGGGCGGGAACCGGGGAGCTGTTTTTT.

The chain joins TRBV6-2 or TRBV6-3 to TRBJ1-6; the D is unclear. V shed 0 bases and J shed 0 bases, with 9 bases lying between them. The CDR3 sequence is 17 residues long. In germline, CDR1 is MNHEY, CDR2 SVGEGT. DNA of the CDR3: TGTGCCAGCAGTTACTCGCCGGGGAGCTCCTATAATTCACCCCTCCACTTT. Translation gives CASSYSPGSSYNSPLHF.

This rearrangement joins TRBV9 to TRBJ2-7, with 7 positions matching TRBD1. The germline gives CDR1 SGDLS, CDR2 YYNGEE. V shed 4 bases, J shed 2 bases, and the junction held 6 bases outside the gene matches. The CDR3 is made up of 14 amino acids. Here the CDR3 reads CASSSGTAAYEQYF. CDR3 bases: TGTGCCAGCAGCTCTGGGACAGCAGCCTACGAGCAGTACTTC.

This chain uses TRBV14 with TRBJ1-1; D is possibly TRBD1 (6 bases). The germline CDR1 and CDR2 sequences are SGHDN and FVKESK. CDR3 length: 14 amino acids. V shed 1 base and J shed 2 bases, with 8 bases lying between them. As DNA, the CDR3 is TGTGCCAGCAGCCAAGCCAGGGGTAACACTGAAGCTTTCTTT. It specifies CASSQARGNTEAFF. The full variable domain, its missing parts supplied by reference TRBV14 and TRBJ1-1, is EAGVTQFPSHSVIEKGQTVTLRCDPISGHDNLYWYRRVMGKEIKFLLHFVKESKQDESGMPNNRFLAERTGGTYSTLKVQPAELEDSGVYFCASSQARGNTEAFFGQGTRLTVV.

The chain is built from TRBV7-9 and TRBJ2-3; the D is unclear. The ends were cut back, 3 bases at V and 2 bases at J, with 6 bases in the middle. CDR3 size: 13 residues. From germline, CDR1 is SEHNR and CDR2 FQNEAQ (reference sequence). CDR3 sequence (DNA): TGTGCCAGCAGCTTCCCCAACACAGATACGCAGTATTTT. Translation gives CASSFPNTDTQYF.

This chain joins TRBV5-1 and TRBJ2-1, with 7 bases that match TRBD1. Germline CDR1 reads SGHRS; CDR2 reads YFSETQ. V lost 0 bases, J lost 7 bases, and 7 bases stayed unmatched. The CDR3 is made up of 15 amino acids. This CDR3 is CASSLDGTATNEQFF. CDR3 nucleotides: TGCGCCAGCAGCTTGGATGGGACAGCCACGAATGAGCAGTTCTTC.